Sequencing of this T cell receptor beta chain was carried out in a study of blood T cell repertoires in COVID-19. At the level of the study: Donors in the United States, Italy and Spain gave samples during acute or convalescent COVID-19.

Participant-given clinical history determined each cohort assignment. Two negative PCRs, clearance, or symptom resolution were required of recovered Cohort 3 donors. This CDR3 is 18 amino acids long. Per the germline V gene, CDR1 is LGHNA and CDR2 is YSLEER. V shed 0 bases, J shed 1 base, and the junction held 9 bases outside the gene matches. The protocol was immunoSEQ multiplex PCR, while the TCRdb copy is restricted to in-frame clones and leaves out a portion. The data show approximately 210,000 clones, 70% to 85% seen once. This chain connects TRBV4-3 to TRBJ2-3; 8 positions agree with TRBD1. Sequenced: PBMCs or T cells enriched from blood (not recorded which). The clonotype originates from a middle-aged man who had recovered from COVID-19. The CDR3 sequence: CASSQDLVAGGRTDTQYF. The CDR3 bases are TGCGCCAGCAGCCAAGATTTAGTGGCAGGGGGCCGCACAGATACGCAGTATTTT.